This TCR beta chain was obtained from a study of cytomegalovirus exposure and HLA in healthy donors. Whole-study findings and limits: Using the classifier, cytomegalovirus status was reportedly diagnosed with high specificity and sensitivity.

A word on this clone: The antigen is not known.

The PCR employed 60 Vbeta primers together with 13 Jbeta primers. Produced via immunoSEQ multiplex PCR; TCRdb's table is partial and in-frame only. The sample comprises around 150,000 clones, roughly three quarters of which are singletons, and around 2% rests with the top ten. Sequenced input: PBMCs. The TCR originated in a young man in good health and CMV-seronegative.

The CDR3 is CASRISQVQGYTF. CDR3 in DNA: TGTGCCAGCAGGATTTCACAGGTTCAAGGCTACACCTTC. The chain combines TRBV6-1 with TRBJ1-2, with D possibly matching TRBD1 (5 bases). Germline assignment: CDR1 MNHNS and CDR2 SASEGT. The V and J ends lost 6 bases and 8 bases respectively, with 16 bases between them. This CDR3 has 13 residues.